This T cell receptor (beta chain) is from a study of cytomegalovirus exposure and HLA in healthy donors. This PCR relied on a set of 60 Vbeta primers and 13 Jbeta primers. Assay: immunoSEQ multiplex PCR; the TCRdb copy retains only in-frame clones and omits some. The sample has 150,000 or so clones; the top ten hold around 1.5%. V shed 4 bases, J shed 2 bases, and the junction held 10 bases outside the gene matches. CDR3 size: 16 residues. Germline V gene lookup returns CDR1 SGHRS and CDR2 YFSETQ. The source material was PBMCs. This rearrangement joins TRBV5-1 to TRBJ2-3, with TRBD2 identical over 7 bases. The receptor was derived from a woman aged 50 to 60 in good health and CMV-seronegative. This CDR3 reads CASSPGVSGYTDTQYF. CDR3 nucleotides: TGCGCCAGCAGCCCTGGGGTTAGCGGGTACACAGATACGCAGTATTTT.